The source of this TCR beta chain is a study of T cell responses to AZD1222 COVID-19 vaccine. Profiling relied on immunoSEQ multiplex PCR, and the TCRdb table lists in-frame clones only, not all of them. The table shows 180,000 or so clones, with approximately 89% occurring only once. Second-dose groups at about 4 or about 12 weeks were pooled. Study results and limitations: Targeting of unmutated variant regions was reportedly seen in nearly half of spike-specific TCRs. The donor group comprised mostly white British people and more females; the analysis possibly underestimated clonal diversity.

This clone appeared once. The antigen is undetermined. This CDR3 contains 15 residues. The TCR sequence derives from an adult who received the AZD1222 COVID-19 vaccine. This chain links TRBV21-1 with TRBJ2-7; TRBD1 is taken as the D call from the table, unchecked against the DNA. TRBV21-1 is deemed a pseudogene. Sequencing was performed on peripheral blood, taken 28 days after the second AZD1222 dose. CDR3 region: CASSKLRDTSYEQYF. The CDR3 DNA is TGTGCCAGCAGCAAATTACGGGACACCTCCTACGAGCAGTACTTC.